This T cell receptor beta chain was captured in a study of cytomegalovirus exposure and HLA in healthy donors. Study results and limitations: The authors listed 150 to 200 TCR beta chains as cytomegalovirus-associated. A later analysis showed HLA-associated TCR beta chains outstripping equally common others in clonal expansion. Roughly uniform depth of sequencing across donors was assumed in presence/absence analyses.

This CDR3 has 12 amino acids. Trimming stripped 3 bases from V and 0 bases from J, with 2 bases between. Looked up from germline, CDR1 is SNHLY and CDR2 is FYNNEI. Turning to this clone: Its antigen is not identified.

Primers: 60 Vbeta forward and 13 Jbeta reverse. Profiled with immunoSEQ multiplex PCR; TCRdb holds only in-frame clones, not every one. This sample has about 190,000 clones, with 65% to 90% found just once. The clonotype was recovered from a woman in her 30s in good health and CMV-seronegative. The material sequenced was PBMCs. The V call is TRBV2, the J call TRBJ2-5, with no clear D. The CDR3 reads CASSDYQETQYF. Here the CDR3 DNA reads TGTGCCAGCAGTGACTACCAAGAGACCCAGTACTTC.